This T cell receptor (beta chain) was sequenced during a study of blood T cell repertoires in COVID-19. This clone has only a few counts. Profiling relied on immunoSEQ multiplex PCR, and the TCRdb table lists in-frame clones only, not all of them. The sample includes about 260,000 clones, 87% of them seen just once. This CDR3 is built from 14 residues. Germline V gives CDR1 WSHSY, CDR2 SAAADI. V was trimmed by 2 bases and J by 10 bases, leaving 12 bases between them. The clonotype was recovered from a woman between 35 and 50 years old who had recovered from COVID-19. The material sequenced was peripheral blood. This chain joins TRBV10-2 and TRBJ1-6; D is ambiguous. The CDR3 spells CASSEIQADSPLHF. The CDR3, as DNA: TGCGCCAGCAGTGAGATTCAGGCAGACTCACCCCTCCACTTT.